One TCR beta chain is described in this entry. This clone appeared a single time. There is no known antigen for this receptor. No much larger clone is present one base from it, and per-base qualities are unavailable. TCRbeta CDR3 regions were amplified from genomic DNA by means of the immunoSEQ Assay, a bias-controlled multiplex PCR. In the original analysis: The number of nucleated cells in each sample was estimated from the amplification of reference gene primers within the assay. To quantify the absolute abundance of each unique TCRbeta CDR3 rearrangement, sequence reads were collapsed and filtered. For each sample, productive Simpson clonality was calculated as the square root of Simpson's diversity index over productive rearrangements. In TCRdb, the immuneACCESS table is reduced to in-frame sequences with V and J assigned. These tables do not hold every clone; where another copy was compared, an unresolved V gene accounts for under half, and the others remain unexplained. That table is the source of V, J and clone size, and D and trimming were worked out from the DNA. This sample has around 45,000 clones in its table, and roughly nine tenths of those were observed once. In total, the top ten clones hold approximately 5.9% of the sample.

Collaborating institutions collected whole blood in K2EDTA tubes following their own protocols. For TCRbeta analysis, collaborators shipped samples in one of three forms: frozen whole blood, isolated PBMCs, or DNA extracted from either of those sample types. This sample is part of a study of blood T cell repertoires in COVID-19 (dated by TCRdb to 2018 to 2021). At the level of the whole study: The collaborator samples originated in the United States, Italy and Spain and spanned the acute and convalescent phases of COVID-19. The prospective study material was composed of cDNA or gDNA derived from T cells, B-cell-depleted T cells, or PBMCs. Subjects who had been exposed to COVID-19, were actively infected with it, or had recovered from it provided the deeply sampled blood TCRbeta repertoires that made up the dataset. A freely available public database, intended as a resource for researchers studying the immune response to SARS-CoV-2, is where the repertoires were released. The samples were drawn from two sources: the first 160 participants of the ongoing ImmuneRACE study, and 1,200 or so subjects contributed by 6 global collaborators. The sample metadata nearly always contained a de-identified subject ID, COVID-19 status, age in years and sex. Where available, HLA class I and class II types were taken from metadata supplied by the sample provider and were not determined by assay-based typing.

The paper as a whole reports these results and caveats: How much clinical and demographic metadata was included differed by source and by participant, and the metadata was provided uncurated.

The germline V gene sets CDR1 to WSHSY and CDR2 to SAAADI. From the cysteine up to the phenylalanine, the CDR3 has a length of 14 residues. Only the CDR3 region is kept as DNA, spanning 42 bases read in frame from base 1. V and J lose 6 bases and 4 bases, and a span of 12 bases separates them. The receptor chain draws on TRBV10-2 and TRBJ1-4, with a tentative D gene TRBD1 over 6 matching bases. Sequencing input: peripheral blood. The TCR comes from a man aged 70 or older with active COVID-19. The DNA reads TGCGCCAGCAGGGCGGACAGCCTTAATGAAAAACTGTTTTTT. The resulting protein is CASRADSLNEKLFF.